What follows are 21 T cell receptor beta chains derived from one specimen sequenced in a study of T cells in Graves' hyperthyroidism and ophthalmopathy. RNA transcripts yielded amplified TCR beta CDR3 regions. With the HTBI primer set, the TCR CDR3 went through a first round of RT-PCR. TCRdb re-called the multiplex PCR reads through MiXCR, storing one row per CDR3 protein. The table lists hundreds of thousands of distinct CDR3 sequences, 11% to 15% of them singletons. The sequenced sample was blood. These receptors were taken from a man aged 50 to 59 with Graves' ophthalmopathy.

There are many counts of this clonotype. The V gene is TRBV20-1, the J gene TRBJ2-3; 8 nucleotides match TRBD2. This CDR3 comprises 16 residues. With 1 base clipped from V and 0 bases from J, the junction kept 6 bases outside the gene matches. Germline lookup yields CDR1 DFQATT and CDR2 SNEGSKA (reference sequence). CDR3 bases: TGCAGTGCTAGAGGAATAGCGGGAACTAGCACAGATACGCAGTATTTT. Protein: CSARGIAGTSTDTQYF.

This clonotype was seen many times. V gene TRBV27 combines with J gene TRBJ2-3; TRBD2 matches at 15 bases. The germline CDR1 and CDR2 sequences are MNHEY and SMNVEV (reference sequence). The junction had 6 bases not matched to a gene; V was cut back by 7 bases and J by 7 bases. This CDR3 region has 15 residues. CDR3 nucleotide sequence: TGTGCCAGCAACGGGGGACTAGCGGGAGGTTATACGCAGTATTTT. This translates into CASNGGLAGGYTQYF.

This clonotype was detected only a few times. This chain uses TRBV7-2 with TRBJ2-1; TRBD1 matches 10 bases. J gave up 6 bases and V 0 bases, and 5 bases lay outside the gene matches. There are 16 residues in the CDR3. Germline V gene lookup returns CDR1 SGHTA and CDR2 FQGNSA. CDR3 nucleotide sequence: TGTGCCAGCAGCTTAGCTGCGGGGACAGGGGTCAATGAGCAGTTCTTC. Protein product: CASSLAAGTGVNEQFF.

This clonotype turned up a few times. The chain links TRBV5-8 to TRBJ2-3; 8 bases are a match to TRBD2. V lost 1 base, J lost 8 bases, and 12 bases stayed unmatched. The germline gives CDR1 SGHTS, CDR2 YDEGEE. The CDR3 runs to 16 residues. The CDR3 sequence is CASSLQASGFVGTQYF. The CDR3 nucleotides are TGTGCCAGCAGCTTGCAGGCTAGCGGGTTCGTGGGTACGCAGTATTTT.

This chain links TRBV4-2 with TRBJ2-2; D unresolved. CDR1 is LGHNA, CDR2 YNFKEQ, per germline. The CDR3 length is 15 residues. V lost 0 bases to trimming and J lost 2 bases, with 7 bases between them. CDR3 sequence (DNA): TGTGCCAGCAGCCAAGATAACTTAAACACCGGGGAGCTGTTTTTT. This gives the protein CASSQDNLNTGELFF.

This clonotype was seen more than once but under ten times. The V call is TRBV7-9, the J call TRBJ2-5; 13 bases map to TRBD2. Germline V gene sequence: CDR1 SEHNR, CDR2 FQNEAQ (reference sequence). The trim removed 7 bases at V and 1 base at J, leaving 9 bases unmatched. This CDR3 contains 17 residues. CDR3 coding DNA: TGTGCCAGCACTTCCGGAGGACTAGCGGGAGTCCAAGAGACCCAGTACTTC. This codes for CASTSGGLAGVQETQYF.

Worth noting for this clonotype: Given a much more abundant clone one base away, this may be a read error. V is TRBV28 and J is TRBJ2-1; the match to TRBD2 covers 7 bases. The CDR3 contains 16 residues. Germline trimming cut 10 bases from V and 0 bases from J; bases unmatched to any gene: 12. The V gene's germline CDR1 is MDHEN and CDR2 SYDVKM. Here the CDR3 DNA reads TGTGCCAACAGCGAGAGGGGAGGGAGCTCCTACAATGAGCAGTTCTTC. Translation gives CANSERGGSSYNEQFF.

The chain carries TRBV28 and TRBJ2-2; D may be TRBD2 (7 bases). Trimming stripped 6 bases from V and 8 bases from J, with 16 bases between. The length of the CDR3 is 14 residues. Germline V gene data show CDR1 as MDHEN and CDR2 as SYDVKM. The CDR3: CASSRGALTGELFF. CDR3 nucleotide sequence: TGTGCCAGCAGCCGGGGGGCGCTGACTGGGGAGCTGTTTTTT. Drawing the rest from reference TRBV28 and TRBJ2-2, the complete variable domain is DVKVTQSSRYLVKRTGEKVFLECVQDMDHENMFWYRQDPGLGLRLIYFSYDVKMKEKGDIPEGYSVSREKKERFSLILESASTNQTSMYLCASSRGALTGELFFGEGSRLTVL.

Worth noting for this clonotype: Mismatch with germline at one junction end may stem from a read error. The chain couples TRBV19 to TRBJ2-7; D perhaps matches TRBD1 (5 bases). Germline loops: CDR1 LNHDA, CDR2 SQIVND (reference sequence). The CDR3 is 13 residues long. The CDR3 coding sequence is TGTGCCAGTAGCATAGAACAGGCCTACGAGCAGTACTTC. Translated, it gives CASSIEQAYEQYF.

A remark on this clonotype: A read error may be the cause here, since a much bigger clone is one base away. This chain uses TRBV20-1 with TRBJ1-1, with D possibly matching TRBD1 (5 bases). This CDR3 is built from 14 residues. V was shortened by 2 bases and J by 4 bases, with 14 bases between the two germline ends. Germline V lookup: CDR1 DFQATT, CDR2 SNEGSKA (reference sequence). CDR3 amino acids: CSARNSSGGTEAFF. The CDR3 coding sequence is TGCAGTGCTAGAAATTCCTCGGGGGGCACTGAAGCTTTCTTT.

This clonotype was observed once. The chain carries TRBV6-2 or TRBV6-3 and TRBJ1-3; D call uncertain. Trimming removed 7 bases at V and 0 bases at J, with 19 bases between. The CDR3 covers 17 residues. Germline V gene data show CDR1 as MNHEY and CDR2 as SVGEGT. The CDR3 DNA is TGTGCCAGCACGGTCGACGAACCGACGTTCTCTGGAAACACCATATATTTT. Translated, it gives CASTVDEPTFSGNTIYF.

There are many counts of this clonotype. The chain links TRBV7-3 to TRBJ2-1; 8 nucleotides align to TRBD2. This CDR3 is built from 14 residues. The V gene's germline CDR1 is SGHTA and CDR2 FQGTGA. V was pared by 5 bases and J by 7 bases, with 7 bases of the junction left unmatched. The CDR3 region has the DNA TGTGCCAGCAGCCCGGGACTAGGATGGAATGAGCAGTTCTTC. Its protein product is CASSPGLGWNEQFF.

This clonotype was recorded at least ten times. V and J are TRBV3-1 and TRBJ2-1; 9 positions match TRBD1. The germline gives CDR1 LGHDT, CDR2 YNNKEL (reference sequence). CDR3 length equals 15 residues. V shed 4 bases and J 5 bases; nucleotides not matched to a gene: 6. The CDR3 bases are TGTGCCAGCAGCCGGGACAGGGACATCGACAATGAGCAGTTCTTC. Amino acid sequence: CASSRDRDIDNEQFF.

The V and J genes are TRBV5-5 and TRBJ2-7, with TRBD2 matching 10 bases. CDR1 and CDR2 from the germline V gene are SGHKS and YYEKEE (reference sequence). V shed 0 bases, J shed 2 bases, and the junction held 5 bases outside the gene matches. CDR3 size: 16 residues. As DNA, the CDR3 is TGTGCCAGCAGCTTGGTTGGCGGACTAGCGGCCTACGAGCAGTACTTC. This translates into CASSLVGGLAAYEQYF.

The sample holds many counts of this clonotype. The chain combines TRBV29-1 with TRBJ1-1; D ambiguous. The CDR3 covers 11 residues. Germline loops: CDR1 SQVTM, CDR2 ANQGSEA. Trimming took off 3 bases at V and 4 bases at J, with 6 bases between the two ends. CDR3: CSVDRSTEAFF. In DNA form, the CDR3 reads TGCAGCGTTGACAGGAGCACTGAAGCTTTCTTT.

This clonotype was picked up many times. The chain links TRBV5-1 to TRBJ2-1; 9 bases align to TRBD1. CDR3 size: 14 residues. Germline values: CDR1 SGHRS, CDR2 YFSETQ. The V and J ends lost 7 bases and 12 bases, in that order; junction bases with no gene match: 14. In nucleotides, the CDR3 is TGCGCCAGCGGTGAACCGGGACAGGGTATTTGGCAGTTCTTC. Translation gives CASGEPGQGIWQFF. The full variable domain, in which reference TRBV5-1 and TRBJ2-1 provide the parts outside the CDR3, is KAGVTQTPRYLIKTRGQQVTLSCSPISGHRSVSWYQQTPGQGLQFLFEYFSETQRNKGNFPGRFSGRQFSNSRSEMNVSTLELGDSALYLCASGEPGQGIWQFFGPGTRLTVL.

At least ten counts were recorded for this clonotype. The V and J genes are TRBV28 and TRBJ2-3, with 11 positions matching TRBD2. J lost 0 bases, V lost 4 bases, and 9 bases had no gene match. Per germline, CDR1 MDHEN and CDR2 SYDVKM. CDR3 size: 18 residues. This chain's CDR3 is CASSSLAGGRSSTDTQYF. In DNA, the CDR3 is TGTGCCAGCAGTTCGCTAGCGGGAGGACGATCTAGCACAGATACGCAGTATTTT.

This clonotype was recorded a few times. This chain connects TRBV7-2 to TRBJ1-2; 7 nucleotides match TRBD1. This CDR3 is 19 amino acids long. V lost 2 bases and J lost 7; bases outside the gene matches: 22. Germline lookup yields CDR1 SGHTA and CDR2 FQGNSA. CDR3 sequence (DNA): TGTGCCAGCAGCTTATTAAGATCTCGGGGACAGCCAGGTGTTGCTGGCTACACCTTC. This codes for CASSLLRSRGQPGVAGYTF.

This clonotype was picked up many times. CDR3 loop: CASSETRWASGAPETQYF. CDR3 coding DNA: TGTGCCAGCAGTGAAACGCGGTGGGCTAGCGGGGCCCCGGAGACCCAGTACTTC. The chain carries TRBV2 and TRBJ2-5; the match to TRBD2 covers 9 bases. V shed 2 bases and J 5 bases; nucleotides not matched to a gene: 15. The V gene's germline CDR1 is SNHLY and CDR2 FYNNEI. This CDR3 is built from 18 residues.

This clonotype was counted many times. The chain joins TRBV30 to TRBJ1-6; TRBD1 agrees at 10 bases. Germline loops: CDR1 GTSNPN, CDR2 SVGIG (reference sequence). This CDR3 comprises 15 residues. V gave up 0 bases and J gave up 7 bases; unmatched junction bases: 3. The CDR3, as DNA: TGTGCCTGGAGTGTACCGGACAGGGGGAATTCACCCCTCCACTTT. It specifies CAWSVPDRGNSPLHF.

This clonotype was seen repeatedly, ten times or more. V gene TRBV20-1 combines with J gene TRBJ1-1; TRBD1 is a possible D gene (6 bases). Trimming took 7 bases from V and 0 from J, leaving 9 bases between them. CDR1 and CDR2 from the germline V gene are DFQATT and SNEGSKA (reference sequence). This CDR3 has 12 residues. The CDR3 bases are TGCAGTGTGGACAGCATGAACACTGAAGCTTTCTTT. Translated, it gives CSVDSMNTEAFF.